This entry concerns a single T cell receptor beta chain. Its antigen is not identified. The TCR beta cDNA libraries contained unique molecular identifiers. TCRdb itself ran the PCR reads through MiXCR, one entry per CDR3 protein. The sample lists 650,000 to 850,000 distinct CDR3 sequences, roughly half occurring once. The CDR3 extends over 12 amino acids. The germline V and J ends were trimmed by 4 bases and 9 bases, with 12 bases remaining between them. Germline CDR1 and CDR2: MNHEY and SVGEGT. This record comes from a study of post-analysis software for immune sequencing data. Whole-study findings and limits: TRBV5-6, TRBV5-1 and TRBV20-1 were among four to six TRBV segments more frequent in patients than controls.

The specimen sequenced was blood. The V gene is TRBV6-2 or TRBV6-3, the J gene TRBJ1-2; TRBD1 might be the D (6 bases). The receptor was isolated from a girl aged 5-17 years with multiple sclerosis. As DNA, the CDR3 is TGTGCCAGCAGTTCCGGGGACATTCGCTACACCTTC. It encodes CASSSGDIRYTF.